Below are 7 T cell receptor beta chains sequenced from a single sample in a study of OX40 agonist ivuxolimab in advanced cancers. Library prep was done by the immunoSEQ multiplex PCR assay. TCRdb carries this immuneACCESS record with in-frame sequences only. Its versions omit some clonotypes, under half of them owing to an unresolved V gene in the studies checked, with the rest unexplained. The sample table records 100,000 or so clones; about 96% of these occur just once. Together, the top ten hold just over 2% of the sample. This specimen was CD4+ or CD8+ T cells sorted from blood, taken in a trial of the OX40 agonist ivuxolimab. Every receptor here comes from an adult with an advanced solid tumor such as melanoma, head and neck, liver or kidney cancer.

V usage is TRBV27 and J usage is TRBJ2-7; D possibly uses TRBD1 or TRBD2 (5 bases each). The germline CDR1 and CDR2 sequences are MNHEY and SMNVEV (reference sequence). The CDR3 is 13 amino acids. V lost 4 bases to trimming and J lost 3 bases, with 10 bases between them. The CDR3 region is CASSYGTNYEQYF. CDR3 coding DNA: TGTGCCAGCAGTTACGGGACCAACTACGAGCAGTACTTC.

V is TRBV5-1 and J is TRBJ2-1, with unresolved D. Germline CDR1 reads SGHRS; CDR2 reads YFSETQ. CDR3 size: 14 residues. Trimming took off 0 bases at V and 9 bases at J, with 13 bases between the two ends. The CDR3 DNA reads TGCGCCAGCAGCTTGGACCCTCCTTCCTCTGAGCAGTTCTTC. It is translated as CASSLDPPSSEQFF.

The chain joins TRBV7-8 to TRBJ1-1; D ambiguous. The CDR3 totals 16 residues. V shed 4 bases and J shed 3 bases, with 18 bases lying between them. Per the germline V gene, CDR1 is SGHVS and CDR2 is FQNEAQ. The CDR3 nucleotides are TGTGCCAGCAGCTCCTTGGGGAGAGCTATCCACACTGAAGCTTTCTTT. Translating gives CASSSLGRAIHTEAFF.

The genes are TRBV7-9 and TRBJ1-2; D not certain. Germline loops: CDR1 SEHNR, CDR2 FQNEAQ (reference sequence). The V end lost 5 bases, the J end lost 14 bases, and 15 bases lay between the germline ends. The CDR3 has 11 amino acids. The CDR3 reads CASSPGEGPTF. The DNA for the CDR3 is TGTGCCAGCAGCCCCGGCGAGGGCCCAACCTTC. The entire variable domain, with the rest obtained from reference TRBV7-9 and TRBJ1-2, is as follows: DTGVSQNPRHKITKRGQNVTFRCDPISEHNRLYWYRQTLGQGPEFLTYFQNEAQLEKSRLLSDRFSAERPKGSFSTLEIQRTEQGDSAMYLCASSPGEGPTFGSGTRLTVV.

The gene calls are TRBV30 and TRBJ1-1, with D unresolved. The V end was cut by 3 bases, the J end by 5 bases, with 10 bases between. This CDR3 has 12 amino acids. Germline CDR1 GTSNPN, CDR2 SVGIG (reference sequence). The CDR3 bases are TGTGCCTGGAGGGAGACAAAAACTGAAGCTTTCTTT. Translating gives CAWRETKTEAFF.

V gene TRBV18 combines with J gene TRBJ1-1; D unclear. Germline values: CDR1 KGHSH, CDR2 LQKENI. V was pared by 4 bases and J by 3 bases, with 27 bases between. The CDR3 is 19 amino acids. The CDR3: CASSLISPPGNSEYTEAFF. For the CDR3, the DNA is TGTGCCAGCTCACTCATCTCTCCCCCTGGTAATAGTGAATACACTGAAGCTTTCTTT.

This chain uses TRBV4-3 with TRBJ2-3, with TRBD1 identical over 7 bases. The CDR3 runs to 17 residues. J gave up 1 base and V 3 bases, and 10 bases lay outside the gene matches. CDR1 LGHNA and CDR2 YSLEER come from the germline V gene. The CDR3 protein is CASSQASGTEGTDTQYF. The DNA of the CDR3 is TGCGCCAGCAGCCAGGCCTCCGGGACAGAGGGCACAGATACGCAGTATTTT.